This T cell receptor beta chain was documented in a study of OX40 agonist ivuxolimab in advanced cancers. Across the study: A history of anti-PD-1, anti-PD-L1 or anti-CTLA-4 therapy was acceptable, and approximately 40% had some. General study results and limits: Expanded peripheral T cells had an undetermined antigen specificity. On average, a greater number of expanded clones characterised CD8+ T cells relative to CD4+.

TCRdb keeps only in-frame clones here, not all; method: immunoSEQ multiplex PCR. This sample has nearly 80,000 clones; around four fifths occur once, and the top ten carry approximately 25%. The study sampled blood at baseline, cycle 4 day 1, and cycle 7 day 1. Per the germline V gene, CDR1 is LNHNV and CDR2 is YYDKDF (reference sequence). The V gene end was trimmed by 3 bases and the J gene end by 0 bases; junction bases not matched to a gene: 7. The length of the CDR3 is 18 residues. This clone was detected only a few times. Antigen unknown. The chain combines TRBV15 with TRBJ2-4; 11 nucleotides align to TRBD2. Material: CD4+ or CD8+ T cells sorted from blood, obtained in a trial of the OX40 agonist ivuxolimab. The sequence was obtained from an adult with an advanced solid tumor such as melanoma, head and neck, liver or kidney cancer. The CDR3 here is CATSRKALAGGAKNIQYF. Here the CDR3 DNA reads TGTGCCACCAGCAGGAAGGCCCTAGCGGGAGGAGCCAAAAACATTCAGTACTTC. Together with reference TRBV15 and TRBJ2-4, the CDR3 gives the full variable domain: DAMVIQNPRYQVTQFGKPVTLSCSQTLNHNVMYWYQQKSSQAPKLLFHYYDKDFNNEADTPDNFQSRRPNTSFCFLDIRSPGLGDTAMYLCATSRKALAGGAKNIQYFGAGTRLSVL.